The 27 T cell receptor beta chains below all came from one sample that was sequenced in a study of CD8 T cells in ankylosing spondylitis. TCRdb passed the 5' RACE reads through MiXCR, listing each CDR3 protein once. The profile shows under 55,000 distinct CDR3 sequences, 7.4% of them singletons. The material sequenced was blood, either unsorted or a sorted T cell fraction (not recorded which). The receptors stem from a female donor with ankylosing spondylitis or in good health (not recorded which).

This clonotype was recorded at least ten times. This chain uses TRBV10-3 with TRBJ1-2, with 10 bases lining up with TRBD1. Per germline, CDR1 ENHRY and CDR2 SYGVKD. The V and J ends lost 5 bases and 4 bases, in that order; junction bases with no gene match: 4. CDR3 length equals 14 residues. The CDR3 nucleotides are TGTGCCATCAGTTCCGGGACAGGGGTCTATGGCTACACCTTC. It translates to CAISSGTGVYGYTF.

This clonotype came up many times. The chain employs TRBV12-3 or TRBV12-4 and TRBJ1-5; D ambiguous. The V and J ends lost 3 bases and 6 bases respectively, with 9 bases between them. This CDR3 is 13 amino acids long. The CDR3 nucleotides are TGTGCCAGCAGTTTGAGGGAGGGTCAGCCCCAGCATTTT. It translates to CASSLREGQPQHF.

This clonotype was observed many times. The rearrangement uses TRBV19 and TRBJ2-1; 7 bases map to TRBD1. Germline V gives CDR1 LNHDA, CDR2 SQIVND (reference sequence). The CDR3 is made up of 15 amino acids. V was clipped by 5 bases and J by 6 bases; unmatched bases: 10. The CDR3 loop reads CASSPRTGYLNEQFF. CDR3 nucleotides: TGTGCCAGTAGTCCCCGGACAGGATATCTCAATGAGCAGTTCTTC.

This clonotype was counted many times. CDR3 residues: CASSYSDRTLTGELFF. The CDR3 DNA follows: TGTGCCAGCAGTTACTCCGACAGGACCCTGACCGGGGAGCTGTTTTTT. The V gene is TRBV6-2 or TRBV6-3, the J gene TRBJ2-2, with D tentatively TRBD1 (6 bases). Between the trimmed V and J ends, which lost 0 bases and 5 bases, there was a span of 13 bases. CDR1 and CDR2 from the germline V gene are MNHEY and SVGEGT. The CDR3 is 16 amino acids.

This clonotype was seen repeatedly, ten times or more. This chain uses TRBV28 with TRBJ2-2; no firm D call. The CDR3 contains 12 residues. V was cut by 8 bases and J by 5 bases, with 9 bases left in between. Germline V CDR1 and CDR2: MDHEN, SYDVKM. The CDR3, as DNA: TGTGCCAGCGGTCTTAGGACCGGGGAGCTGTTTTTT. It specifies CASGLRTGELFF. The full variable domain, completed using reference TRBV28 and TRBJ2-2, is DVKVTQSSRYLVKRTGEKVFLECVQDMDHENMFWYRQDPGLGLRLIYFSYDVKMKEKGDIPEGYSVSREKKERFSLILESASTNQTSMYLCASGLRTGELFFGEGSRLTVL.

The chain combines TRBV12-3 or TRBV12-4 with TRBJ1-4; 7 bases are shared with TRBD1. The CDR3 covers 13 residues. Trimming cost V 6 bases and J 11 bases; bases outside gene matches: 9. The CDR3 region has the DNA TGTGCCAGCAGCGGGACAGCCCCTCATAAACTGTTTTTT. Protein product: CASSGTAPHKLFF.

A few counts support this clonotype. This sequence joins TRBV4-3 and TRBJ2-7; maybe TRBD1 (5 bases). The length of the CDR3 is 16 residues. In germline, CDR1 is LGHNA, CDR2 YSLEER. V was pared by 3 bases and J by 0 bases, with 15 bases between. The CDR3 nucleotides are TGCGCCAGCAGCCAGGGCCTGGACACGACCTCCTACGAGCAGTACTTC. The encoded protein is CASSQGLDTTSYEQYF.

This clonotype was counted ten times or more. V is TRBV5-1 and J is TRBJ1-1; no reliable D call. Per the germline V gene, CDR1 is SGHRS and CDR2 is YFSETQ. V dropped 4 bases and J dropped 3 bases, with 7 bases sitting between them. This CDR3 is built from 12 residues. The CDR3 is CASSPPDTEAFF. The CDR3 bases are TGCGCCAGCAGCCCGCCGGACACTGAAGCTTTCTTT.

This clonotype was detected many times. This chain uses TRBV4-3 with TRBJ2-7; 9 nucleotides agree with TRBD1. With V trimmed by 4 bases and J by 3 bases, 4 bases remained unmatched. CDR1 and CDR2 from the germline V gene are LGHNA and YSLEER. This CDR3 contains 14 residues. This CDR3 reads CASSPGTGSYEQYF. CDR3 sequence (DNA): TGCGCCAGCAGCCCCGGGACAGGGAGCTACGAGCAGTACTTC.

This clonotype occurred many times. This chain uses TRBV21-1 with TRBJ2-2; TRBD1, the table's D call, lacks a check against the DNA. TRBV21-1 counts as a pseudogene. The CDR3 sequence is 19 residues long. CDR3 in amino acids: CASSKTNGTGPINTGELFF. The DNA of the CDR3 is TGTGCCAGCAGCAAAACAAACGGGACAGGGCCGATTAACACCGGGGAGCTGTTTTTT.

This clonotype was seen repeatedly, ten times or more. The CDR3 nucleotides are TGTGCCAGCAGTGACCCTGGACAGGGATTTAGGAATGAGCAGTTCTTC. As protein: CASSDPGQGFRNEQFF. This chain links TRBV25-1 with TRBJ2-1, with 8 positions matching TRBD1. V lost 3 bases and J lost 7; bases outside the gene matches: 11. This CDR3 has 16 residues. Germline values: CDR1 MGHDK, CDR2 SYGVNS.

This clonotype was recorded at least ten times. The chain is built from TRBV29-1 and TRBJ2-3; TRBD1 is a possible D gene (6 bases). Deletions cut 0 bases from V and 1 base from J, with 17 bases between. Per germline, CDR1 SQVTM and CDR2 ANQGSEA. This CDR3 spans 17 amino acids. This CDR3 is CSVEDGQYRHGTDTQYF. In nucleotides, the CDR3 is TGCAGCGTTGAAGATGGACAGTACCGGCACGGCACAGATACGCAGTATTTT.

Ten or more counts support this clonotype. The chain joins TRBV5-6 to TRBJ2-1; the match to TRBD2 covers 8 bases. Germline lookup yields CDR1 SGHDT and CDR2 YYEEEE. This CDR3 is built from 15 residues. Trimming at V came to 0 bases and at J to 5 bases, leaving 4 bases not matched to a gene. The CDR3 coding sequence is TGTGCCAGCAGCTTGGTCGGGGGGGTCAACAATGAGCAGTTCTTC. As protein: CASSLVGGVNNEQFF.

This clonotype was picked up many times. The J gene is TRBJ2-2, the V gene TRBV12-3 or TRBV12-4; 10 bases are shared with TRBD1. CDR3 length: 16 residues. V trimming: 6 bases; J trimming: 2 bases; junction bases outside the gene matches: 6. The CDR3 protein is CASRDGDRGNTGELFF. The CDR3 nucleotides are TGTGCCAGCAGGGACGGGGACAGGGGAAACACCGGGGAGCTGTTTTTT.

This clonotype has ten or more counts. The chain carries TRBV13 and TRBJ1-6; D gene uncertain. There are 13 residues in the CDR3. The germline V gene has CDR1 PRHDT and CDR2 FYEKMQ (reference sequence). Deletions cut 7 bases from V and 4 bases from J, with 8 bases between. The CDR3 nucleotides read TGTGCCAGCACCGTAGGTTATAATTCACCCCTCCACTTT. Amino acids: CASTVGYNSPLHF. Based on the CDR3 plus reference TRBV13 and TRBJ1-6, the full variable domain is AAGVIQSPRHLIKEKRETATLKCYPIPRHDTVYWYQQGPGQDPQFLISFYEKMQSDKGSIPDRFSAQQFSDYHSELNMSSLELGDSALYFCASTVGYNSPLHFGNGTRLTVT.

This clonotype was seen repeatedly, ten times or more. CDR3 DNA sequence: TGTGCCAGCCGGCCTCGTCCCGCAACTAATGAAAAACTGTTTTTT. This sequence encodes CASRPRPATNEKLFF. The chain has TRBV2 and TRBJ1-4; D call uncertain. V lost 8 bases, J lost 0 bases, and 13 bases lay in between. This CDR3 comprises 15 residues. Per germline, CDR1 SNHLY and CDR2 FYNNEI.

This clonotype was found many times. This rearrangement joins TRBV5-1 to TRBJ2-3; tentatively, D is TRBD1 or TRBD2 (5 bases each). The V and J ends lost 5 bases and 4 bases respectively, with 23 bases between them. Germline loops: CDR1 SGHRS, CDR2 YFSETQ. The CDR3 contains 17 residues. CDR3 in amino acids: CASRPSRDATLPDTQYF. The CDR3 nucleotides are TGCGCCAGCAGGCCTTCGAGGGACGCGACCCTCCCAGATACGCAGTATTTT.

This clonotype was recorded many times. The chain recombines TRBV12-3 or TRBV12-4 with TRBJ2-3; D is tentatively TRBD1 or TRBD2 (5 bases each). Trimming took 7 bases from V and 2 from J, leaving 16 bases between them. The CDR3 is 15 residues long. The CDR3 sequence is CASNPPGTYTDTQYF. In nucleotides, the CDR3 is TGTGCCAGCAATCCCCCCGGGACCTACACAGATACGCAGTATTTT.

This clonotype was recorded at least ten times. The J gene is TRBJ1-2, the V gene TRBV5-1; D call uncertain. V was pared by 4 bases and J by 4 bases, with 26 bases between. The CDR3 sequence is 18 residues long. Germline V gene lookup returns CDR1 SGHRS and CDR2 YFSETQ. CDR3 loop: CASSKEPLAVDSGYGYTF. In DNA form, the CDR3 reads TGCGCCAGCAGCAAGGAACCTCTGGCGGTCGACTCGGGCTATGGCTACACCTTC.

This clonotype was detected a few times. The CDR3 here is CASSPSSYEQYF. CDR3 nucleotides: TGTGCCAGCAGCCCGAGCTCCTACGAGCAGTACTTC. The chain uses TRBV12-3 or TRBV12-4 and TRBJ2-7; D is uncertain. The CDR3 is 12 amino acids. V lost 6 bases to trimming and J lost 0 bases, with 6 bases between them.

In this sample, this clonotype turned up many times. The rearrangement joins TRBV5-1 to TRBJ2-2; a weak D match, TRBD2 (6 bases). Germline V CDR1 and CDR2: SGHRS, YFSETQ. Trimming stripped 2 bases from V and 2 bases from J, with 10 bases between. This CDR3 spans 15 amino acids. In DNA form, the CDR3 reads TGCGCCAGCAGCTTCGGCGGGGTAAACACCGGGGAGCTGTTTTTT. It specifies CASSFGGVNTGELFF.

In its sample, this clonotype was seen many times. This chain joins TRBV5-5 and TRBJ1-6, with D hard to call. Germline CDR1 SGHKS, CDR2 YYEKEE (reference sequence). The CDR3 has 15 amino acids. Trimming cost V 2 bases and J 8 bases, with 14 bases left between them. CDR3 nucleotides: TGTGCCAGCAGCTTCACGACTAGACTGGATTCACCCCTCCACTTT. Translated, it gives CASSFTTRLDSPLHF.

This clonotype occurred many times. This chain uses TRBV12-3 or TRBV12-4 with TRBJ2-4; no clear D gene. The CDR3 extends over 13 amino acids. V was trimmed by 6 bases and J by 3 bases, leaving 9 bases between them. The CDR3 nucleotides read TGTGCCAGCAGACCGTCAATCAAAAACATTCAGTACTTC. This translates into CASRPSIKNIQYF.

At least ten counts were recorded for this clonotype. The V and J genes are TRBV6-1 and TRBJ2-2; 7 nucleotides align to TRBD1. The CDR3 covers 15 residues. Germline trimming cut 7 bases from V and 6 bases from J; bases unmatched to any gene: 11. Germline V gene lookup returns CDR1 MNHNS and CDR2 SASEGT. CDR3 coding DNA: TGTGCCAGCAATAAACAGGGGCCCGACCCCGGGGAGCTGTTTTTT. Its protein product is CASNKQGPDPGELFF.

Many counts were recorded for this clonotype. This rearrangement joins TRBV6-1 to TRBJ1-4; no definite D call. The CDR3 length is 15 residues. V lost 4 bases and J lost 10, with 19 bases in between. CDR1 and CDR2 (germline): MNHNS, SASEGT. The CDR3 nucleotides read TGTGCCAGCAGTGGCGCCCGGCACTGGGGTGGAAAACTGTTTTTT. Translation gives CASSGARHWGGKLFF.

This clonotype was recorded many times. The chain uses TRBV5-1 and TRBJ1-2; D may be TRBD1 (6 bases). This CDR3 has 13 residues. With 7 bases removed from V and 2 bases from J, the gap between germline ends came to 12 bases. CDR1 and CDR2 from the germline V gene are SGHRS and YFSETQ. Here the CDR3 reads CASADTGNYGYTF. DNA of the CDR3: TGCGCCAGCGCAGATACAGGGAACTATGGCTACACCTTC.

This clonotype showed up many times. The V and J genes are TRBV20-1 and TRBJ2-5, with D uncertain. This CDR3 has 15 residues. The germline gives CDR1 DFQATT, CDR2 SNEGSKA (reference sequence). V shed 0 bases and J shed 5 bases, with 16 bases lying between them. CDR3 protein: CSARDLGSRWETQYF. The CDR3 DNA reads TGCAGTGCTAGAGATCTCGGCTCCCGATGGGAGACCCAGTACTTC.